This section outlines one T cell receptor (beta chain) sequence together with its context. Its target antigen remains unknown. Base qualities are not provided; no much larger clone lies one nucleotide away. The sample originates from a study of T cell responses to AZD1222 COVID-19 vaccine (dated by TCRdb to the early 2020s). A note on the overall study: TCR sequencing was performed for some 250 trial participants, of whom about 200 were given two doses of AZD1222 and approximately 25 were given two doses of MenACWY control vaccine. Trial participants were enrolled by age into 18-55, 56-69 and 70-plus year subgroups, with approximately 150, 30 and 60 TCR-sequenced participants respectively.

On the study overall, not on this receptor specifically: CD4 TCRs associated with the vaccine covered the entire spike protein, and the dominant responses were in regions 160-218 and 743-854. Epitopes outside the regions mutated in the B.1.351 and B.1.1.7 variants were reportedly recognized by nearly half of the unique spike-specific TCRs. After two AZD1222 doses, spike-specific TCR breadth and depth were significantly higher than at day 0 and than in MenACWY recipients. Because no samples from the day 14 peak response were available, repertoires could be characterized only after the peak T cell response. In the small 56-69-year group, the increase in depth fell short of significance, most likely because of low power. Conclusions about previously exposed vaccinees are limited, since just five to seven AZD1222 recipients were seropositive for SARS-CoV-2 at baseline. Participants were mostly white British and included more females than males, and it was suggested by the authors that clonal diversity may have been underestimated.

The CDR3 regions of human TCRbeta chains were subjected to immunosequencing. In the paper's pipeline: Repertoire TCRs were matched against a reference library of SARS-CoV-2-specific TCRs generated with the MIRA antigen-specificity platform. Breadth meant the fraction of unique TCRs that were SARS-CoV-2-associated, whereas depth meant the fraction of total T cells that were SARS-CoV-2-associated. Each spike-specific TCR was assigned to its reactive spike region and to a CD4 or CD8 class using the MIRA data. Log10-transformed breadth and depth values were compared by one-way ANOVA with Sidak's multiple comparisons tests. TCRdb mirrors the immuneACCESS table, restricted to in-frame sequences. Some clones are absent from its copies; in checked studies, under half trace to an unresolved V gene, and the reason for the others is unknown. For V, J and clone size, that table is used; D and trimming come from the DNA. Across this sample there are approximately 74,000 clones, with approximately 82% seen only once. Roughly 25% of the sample comes from the top ten.

Counted from cysteine to phenylalanine, this CDR3 has 14 amino acids. The DNA shown is the 42-base CDR3, in frame from base 1. The germline V gene supplies CDR1 SGHRS and CDR2 YFSETQ. V loses 0 bases of germline sequence and J loses 1 base, and the interval between the two ends is 7 bases. The label giving this sample's time point can be read as: about 28 days (+/-7) after the second vaccine dose. Because spike-specific TCR depth and breadth did not differ between the two schedules, AZD1222 recipients who got a second dose at roughly 4 weeks were pooled with those who got a second dose at roughly 12 weeks. Vaccinee samples were obtained from the UK trials COV001 and COV002, which included a single-blind randomized controlled phase 2/3 trial of AZD1222 (ChAdOx1 nCoV-19) in healthy adults. For TCRbeta chain sequencing, PBMC samples were collected from trial participants at day 0 and at day 28 after the second dose.

Material: peripheral blood, obtained 28 days after the second AZD1222 dose. The TCR comes from an adult who received the AZD1222 COVID-19 vaccine. The rearranged segments are TRBV5-1 and TRBJ1-1; the D gene remains uncertain. The DNA sequence is TGCGCCAGCAGCTTGGCCAACTGGAACACTGAAGCTTTCTTT. Translated, this gives CASSLANWNTEAFF.